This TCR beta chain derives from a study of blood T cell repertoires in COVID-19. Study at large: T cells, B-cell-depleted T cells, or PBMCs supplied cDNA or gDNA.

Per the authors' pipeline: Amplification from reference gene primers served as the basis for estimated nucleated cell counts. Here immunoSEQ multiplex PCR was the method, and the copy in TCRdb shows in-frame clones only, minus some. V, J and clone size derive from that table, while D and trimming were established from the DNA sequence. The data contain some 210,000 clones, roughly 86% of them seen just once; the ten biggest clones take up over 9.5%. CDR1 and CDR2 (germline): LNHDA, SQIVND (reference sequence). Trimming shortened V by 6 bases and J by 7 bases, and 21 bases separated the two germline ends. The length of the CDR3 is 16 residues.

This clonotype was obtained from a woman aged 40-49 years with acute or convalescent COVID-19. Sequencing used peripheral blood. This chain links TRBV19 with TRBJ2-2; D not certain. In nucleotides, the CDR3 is TGTGCCAGTAGCCCGGGTAATACTCCGGATGGCGGGGAGCTGTTTTTT. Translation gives CASSPGNTPDGGELFF.